Below, 18 T cell receptor beta chains from the same sample are listed, as sequenced in a study of T cells after yellow fever vaccination. TCRdb reanalysed the 5' RACE reads using MiXCR and keeps one entry per CDR3 protein. This table holds 500,000 to 650,000 distinct CDR3 sequences, 13% found once. Here the sequenced sample was PBMCs, taken on the day of the yellow fever booster vaccination. The source is a man under 40 who received the YFV17D yellow fever vaccine.

This clonotype occurred a few times. The chain couples TRBV19 to TRBJ1-2; TRBD1 agrees at 9 bases. The CDR3 is 14 residues long. The V and J ends lost 3 bases and 6 bases, in that order; junction bases with no gene match: 5. Germline CDR1 LNHDA, CDR2 SQIVND (reference sequence). Written as DNA, the CDR3 is TGTGCCAGTAGTATCCCTGGACAGGGGAATGGCTACACCTTC. Translating it yields CASSIPGQGNGYTF.

This clonotype appeared a few times. The chain carries TRBV7-2 and TRBJ2-5, with a possible D match to TRBD2 (5 bases). The germline V gene encodes CDR1 SGHTA and CDR2 FQGNSA. The germline V and J ends were trimmed by 5 bases and 2 bases, with 18 bases remaining between them. This CDR3 contains 16 residues. DNA for the CDR3: TGTGCCAGCAGCCCCGGGGTAGCGAACACTCAAGAGACCCAGTACTTC. Translated, it gives CASSPGVANTQETQYF.

This clonotype has just a few counts. The rearrangement joins TRBV4-2 to TRBJ2-2; 7 nucleotides align to TRBD2. This CDR3 region has 18 residues. Looked up from germline, CDR1 is LGHNA and CDR2 is YNFKEQ. The V and J ends lost 3 bases and 5 bases, in that order; junction bases with no gene match: 15. The CDR3: CASSHGGAVGGPTGELFF. The DNA for the CDR3 is TGTGCCAGCAGCCATGGTGGCGCAGTGGGAGGGCCGACCGGGGAGCTGTTTTTT.

This chain uses TRBV12-3 or TRBV12-4 with TRBJ2-3, with D unclear. The V gene lost 7 bases and the J gene lost 1 base, with 15 bases spanning the gap. This CDR3 region has 15 residues. The CDR3 sequence is CASTLGLSRTDTQYF. As DNA, the CDR3 is TGTGCCAGCACCTTGGGTTTGAGTCGCACAGATACGCAGTATTTT.

The sample holds a few counts of this clonotype. The chain couples TRBV20-1 to TRBJ2-7, with 7 bases matching TRBD1. This CDR3 is 13 amino acids long. Per germline, CDR1 DFQATT and CDR2 SNEGSKA (reference sequence). This CDR3 is CGGAWTGSYEQYF. The CDR3 DNA sequence: TGCGGAGGTGCGTGGACAGGCTCCTACGAGCAGTACTTC.

This rearrangement joins TRBV6-5 to TRBJ2-5, with 7 bases matching TRBD2. CDR3 size: 15 residues. Trimming at V came to 4 bases and at J to 2 bases, leaving 7 bases not matched to a gene. CDR1 is MNHEY and CDR2 is SVGAGI in the germline V gene. This CDR3 reads CASSSRGLEQETQYF. The CDR3 DNA follows: TGTGCCAGCAGTTCCCGCGGACTAGAACAAGAGACCCAGTACTTC.

This clonotype was observed at least ten times. The chain joins TRBV20-1 to TRBJ2-3; D remains ambiguous. Trimming shortened V by 0 bases and J by 3 bases, and 4 bases separated the two germline ends. Germline-derived CDR1 and CDR2 are DFQATT and SNEGSKA (reference sequence). The CDR3 has 12 amino acids. The CDR3 loop is CSARERTDTQYF. Here the CDR3 DNA reads TGCAGTGCTAGAGAAAGGACAGATACGCAGTATTTT.

V gene TRBV12-3 or TRBV12-4 combines with J gene TRBJ2-7; D is unresolved. V was cut by 7 bases and J by 2 bases, with 12 bases left in between. The CDR3 length is 13 residues. CDR3 in DNA: TGTGCCAGCACCACTTACCGAACCTACGAGCAGTACTTC. This translates into CASTTYRTYEQYF.

A few counts support this clonotype. The V gene is TRBV20-1, the J gene TRBJ1-5; 8 bases match TRBD1. Germline CDR1 DFQATT, CDR2 SNEGSKA (reference sequence). CDR3 length: 15 residues. With V trimmed by 1 base and J by 6 bases, 8 bases remained unmatched. CDR3 DNA: TGCAGTGCTAGAGCCATGGACAGGGTCGGTCAGCCCCAGCATTTT. This translates into CSARAMDRVGQPQHF.

The V call is TRBV7-3, the J call TRBJ2-7; perhaps TRBD1 as D (6 bases). From germline, CDR1 is SGHTA and CDR2 FQGTGA. V lost 5 bases to trimming and J lost 0 bases, with 17 bases between them. This CDR3 is 16 amino acids long. The chain's CDR3 is CASSLRGGTHSYEQYF. The CDR3 DNA reads TGTGCCAGCAGCCTACGAGGGGGAACCCACTCCTACGAGCAGTACTTC.

V and J are TRBV12-3 or TRBV12-4 and TRBJ1-2; D is unclear. The CDR3 runs to 11 residues. Trimming cost V 6 bases and J 14 bases, with 16 bases left between them. The CDR3 here is CASSLNYGETF. In DNA form, the CDR3 reads TGTGCCAGCAGCCTAAACTATGGGGAGACCTTC.

J is TRBJ2-1 and V is TRBV6-2 or TRBV6-3; 7 positions match TRBD1. CDR3 size: 15 residues. Unmatched junction bases numbered 7, after V lost 8 bases and J lost 0 bases. Germline V CDR1 and CDR2: MNHEY, SVGEGT. The CDR3 DNA is TGTGCCAGCGGTAAGACAGGGAGCTCCTACAATGAGCAGTTCTTC. It specifies CASGKTGSSYNEQFF.

The chain employs TRBV20-1 and TRBJ1-2; D gene uncertain. Germline values: CDR1 DFQATT, CDR2 SNEGSKA (reference sequence). There are 13 residues in the CDR3. Trimming left V 5 bases short and J 0 bases short, with 10 bases between. CDR3 bases: TGCAGTGCTTTAGGGCAGTCTAACTATGGCTACACCTTC. It is translated as CSALGQSNYGYTF.

This clonotype was counted a few times. V and J are TRBV7-2 and TRBJ2-7; TRBD2 agrees at 8 bases. Unmatched junction bases numbered 7, after V lost 3 bases and J lost 6 bases. This CDR3 region has 14 residues. Germline V gene data show CDR1 as SGHTA and CDR2 as FQGNSA. As DNA, the CDR3 is TGTGCCAGCAGCTTGAGCCAGCGGGAGAGCGAGCAGTACTTC. This translates into CASSLSQRESEQYF.

This clonotype was seen more than once but under ten times. This chain connects TRBV27 to TRBJ2-7, with D possibly called TRBD1 or TRBD2 (5 bases each). The CDR3 runs 16 residues. Germline CDR1 and CDR2: MNHEY and SMNVEV (reference sequence). V lost 2 bases to trimming and J lost 6 bases, with 20 bases between them. In DNA form, the CDR3 reads TGTGCCAGCAGTTTAAACCCGGCGCAGGGAGCATCCGAGCAGTACTTC. Amino acid sequence: CASSLNPAQGASEQYF.

This clonotype was detected only a few times. This sequence joins TRBV7-2 and TRBJ2-3; TRBD2 matches at 8 bases. The CDR3 consists of 15 residues. Looked up from germline, CDR1 is SGHTA and CDR2 is FQGNSA. V trimming: 5 bases; J trimming: 3 bases; junction bases outside the gene matches: 7. DNA of the CDR3: TGTGCCAGCAGCCCAGCGGGAGTTAAGACAGATACGCAGTATTTT. Its translation: CASSPAGVKTDTQYF.

The V call is TRBV18, the J call TRBJ2-1, with D perhaps matching TRBD1 or TRBD2 (6 bases each). Germline V gene sequence: CDR1 KGHSH, CDR2 LQKENI. V was trimmed by 3 bases and J by 6 bases, leaving 12 bases between them. The CDR3 totals 14 residues. CDR3 loop: CASSPGLQGNEQFF. Written as DNA, the CDR3 is TGTGCCAGCTCACCCGGACTACAGGGCAATGAGCAGTTCTTC.

In this sample, this clonotype turned up many times. V usage is TRBV12-3 or TRBV12-4 and J usage is TRBJ2-7; 15 nucleotides agree with TRBD2. The CDR3 totals 14 residues. The junction had 3 bases not matched to a gene; V was cut back by 6 bases and J by 6 bases. For the CDR3, the DNA is TGTGCCAGCAGGTCGGGACTAGCGGGAGGCGAGCAGTACTTC. This translates into CASRSGLAGGEQYF.